The TCR beta chain described here comes from a study of T cell changes during pregnancy in multiple sclerosis. J was trimmed by 2 bases and V by 3 bases; bases with no gene match: 7. The CDR3 contains 15 residues. In germline, CDR1 is MNHNS, CDR2 SASEGT. Some clones are missing from TCRdb's copy, which holds only in-frame ones; the method was immunoSEQ multiplex PCR. The table lists about 100,000 clones, around 92% of them singletons, with more than 1.5% in the top ten. The sample in question was peripheral blood, obtained after pregnancy. The V gene is TRBV6-1, the J gene TRBJ2-7; 7 nucleotides agree with TRBD1. The sequence was obtained from a female donor with multiple sclerosis, enrolled in a pregnancy study. The CDR3 DNA is TGTGCCAGCAGTGATCCCGGGACAGTGACCTACGAGCAGTACTTC. Translating gives CASSDPGTVTYEQYF.